This T cell receptor (beta chain) was sequenced for a study of blood T cell repertoires in COVID-19. Study summary: The United States, Italy and Spain supplied acute and convalescent COVID-19 samples. T cells, B-cell-depleted T cells, or PBMCs supplied cDNA or gDNA.

CDR3 length: 12 amino acids. CDR1 SNHLY and CDR2 FYNNEI come from the germline V gene. Per the authors' pipeline: Reference gene primers were amplified, and this amplification served to estimate nucleated cell counts. The table came from immunoSEQ multiplex PCR; TCRdb's copy has only in-frame clones and leaves some out. Clone size and the V and J calls come from that table; the DNA yielded D and trimming. The sample holds about 230,000 clones; 70% to 90% are singletons and the top ten take 0.98%. Sequencing used peripheral blood. This receptor was identified in a man between 40 and 49 years old with acute or convalescent COVID-19. The chain employs TRBV2 and TRBJ2-2; D gene unclear. This chain's CDR3 is CSSTSDTGELFF. The CDR3 region has the DNA TGTTCCTCAACAAGTGACACCGGGGAGCTGTTTTTT.